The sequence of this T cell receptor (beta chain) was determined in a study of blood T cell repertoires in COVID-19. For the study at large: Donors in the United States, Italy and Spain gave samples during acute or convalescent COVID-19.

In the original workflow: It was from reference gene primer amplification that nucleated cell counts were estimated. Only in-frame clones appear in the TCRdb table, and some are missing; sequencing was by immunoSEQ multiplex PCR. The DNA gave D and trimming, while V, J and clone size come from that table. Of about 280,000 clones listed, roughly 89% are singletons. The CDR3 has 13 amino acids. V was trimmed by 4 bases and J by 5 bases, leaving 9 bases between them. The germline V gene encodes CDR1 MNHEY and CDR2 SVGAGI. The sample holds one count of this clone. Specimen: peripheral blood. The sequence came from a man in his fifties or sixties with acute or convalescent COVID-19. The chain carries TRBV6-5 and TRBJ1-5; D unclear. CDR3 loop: CASSWRRYQPQHF. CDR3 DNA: TGTGCCAGCAGTTGGCGCAGGTATCAGCCCCAGCATTTT.